Following are 5 T cell receptor beta chains from one sample sequenced in a study of blood T cell repertoires in COVID-19 (dated by TCRdb to about 2020). Libraries were built with the immunoSEQ multiplex PCR assay. TCRdb provides this immuneACCESS table in a form limited to in-frame rearrangements. Some clones are lacking; in checked studies, under half of them reflect an unresolved V gene, and why the rest are absent is not known. The sample table records around 30,000 clones; more than 70% of these occur just once. Together, the top ten hold 7% to 8.5% of the sample. Sequenced sample: peripheral blood. The origin of the receptors is a human donor in a cohort sampled during active COVID-19.

The genes are TRBV13 and TRBJ1-1; 7 nucleotides align to TRBD1. This CDR3 comprises 17 residues. CDR1 PRHDT and CDR2 FYEKMQ come from the germline V gene (reference sequence). V lost 2 bases and J lost 0; bases outside the gene matches: 9. The CDR3 DNA sequence: TGTGCCAGCAGCTTATACGGGGACAGTCCATTGAACACTGAAGCTTTCTTT. The encoded protein is CASSLYGDSPLNTEAFF.

The chain is built from TRBV7-9 and TRBJ2-7; tentatively, D is TRBD2 (6 bases). CDR1 is SEHNR, CDR2 FQNEAQ, per germline (reference sequence). The CDR3 consists of 14 residues. The V and J ends lost 1 base and 4 bases respectively, with 11 bases between them. CDR3 in DNA: TGTGCCAGCAGCTTAGACGTTGGGGGGTACGAGCAGTACTTC. Residues: CASSLDVGGYEQYF.

Points on this clone: Other DNA sequences in the sample encode the same CDR3. V and J are TRBV5-6 and TRBJ1-5, with D perhaps matching TRBD1 (6 bases). The V gene's germline CDR1 is SGHDT and CDR2 YYEEEE. The CDR3 loop spans 14 amino acids. Trimming removed 4 bases from V and 2 bases from J, with 10 bases in between. The CDR3 DNA follows: TGTGCCAGCAGCCTTCGACAGGGCAATCAGCCCCAGCATTTT. It encodes CASSLRQGNQPQHF.

The chain joins TRBV7-2 to TRBJ2-7; TRBD2 matches 8 bases. Germline CDR1 SGHTA, CDR2 FQGNSA. Trimming took 3 bases from V and 2 from J; bases not matched to a gene: 6. The CDR3 is 15 amino acids. DNA for the CDR3: TGTGCCAGCAGCTTCTATGCGGGGGGAACCTACGAGCAGTACTTC. This sequence encodes CASSFYAGGTYEQYF.

This chain uses TRBV21-1 with TRBJ2-7; the table's D gene call, TRBD1, was not cross checked with the DNA. TRBV21-1 is annotated as a pseudogene. The CDR3 runs to 15 residues. CDR3 bases: TGTGCCAGCAGCGCACGACAGGGAAAGAAGTACGAGCAGTACTTC. Translation: CASSARQGKKYEQYF.